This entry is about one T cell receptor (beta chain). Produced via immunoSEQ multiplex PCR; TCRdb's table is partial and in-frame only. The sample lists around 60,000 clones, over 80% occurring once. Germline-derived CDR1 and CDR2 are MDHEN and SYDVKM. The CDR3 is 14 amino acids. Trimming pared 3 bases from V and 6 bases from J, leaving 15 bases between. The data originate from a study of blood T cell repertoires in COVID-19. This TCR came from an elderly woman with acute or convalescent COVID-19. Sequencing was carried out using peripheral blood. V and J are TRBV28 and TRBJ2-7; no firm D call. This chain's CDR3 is CASSFESQRAEQYF. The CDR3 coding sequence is TGTGCCAGCAGTTTTGAGTCCCAAAGAGCCGAGCAGTACTTC. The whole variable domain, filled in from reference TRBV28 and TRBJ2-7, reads DVKVTQSSRYLVKRTGEKVFLECVQDMDHENMFWYRQDPGLGLRLIYFSYDVKMKEKGDIPEGYSVSREKKERFSLILESASTNQTSMYLCASSFESQRAEQYFGPGTRLTVT.